This TCR beta chain was recovered during a study of cytomegalovirus exposure and HLA in healthy donors (dated by TCRdb to 2015 to 2018). For the wider study: An earlier analysis of 550 to 700 of the donors reported 276 Gb of sequence data and more than 90 million unique TCR beta sequences from 190 million or so T cells. The genetic ancestry cluster associated with self-reported Caucasian donors included 70% to 85% of the roughly 400 genotyped donors. The number of typed donors differed by locus: about 629-630 for A, B, C, DRB1 and DQB1; 500 to 550 for DQA1; approximately 610 for DPA1; and roughly 490 for DPB1. A handful of DR-DQ haplotypes were handled as single units for association and clustering because linkage in the cohort was strong. On average, around 200,000 unique TCR beta nucleotide sequences were sequenced per donor among 398 genotyped donors of the cohort, with around 19% of those sequences being non-productive. In a later analysis, previously published TCR beta repertoires from several hundred donors were re-analyzed and high-resolution HLA genotyping was added so that TCR occurrence patterns could be studied. HLA typing included class I and class II loci at four-digit resolution. All discovery cohort repertoires had been generated using a single sequencing platform. Roughly 320 gigabases of sequencing data and 91 million or so unique TCR sequences made up an early release that covered approximately 700 HLA-typed donors. Donor age, sex, ethnicity and CMV serostatus were compiled together with the repertoire data. The study aimed to test whether cataloging public T cell receptors could reveal signatures of past pathogen exposure. To decide whether each TCR beta V gene segment behaved as functional or pseudogenic, an earlier analysis of approximately 620 of the donors relied on high-throughput TCR beta sequencing. A separate validation cohort of 100 to 150 different subjects was used in addition to the approximately 610-subject first cohort. The study combined high-throughput TCR immunosequencing, statistical association of individual TCRs with disease status, and machine learning to predict cytomegalovirus infection status. A later genetic analysis took genome-wide SNP genotypes for about three fifths of the roughly 700 donors and used that subset as a discovery cohort. The study used immunosequencing to profile the T cell repertoires of some 600 subjects and linked those repertoires to cytomegalovirus serostatus. Rather than drawing on any new phenotypic data, the later analysis identified candidate immune exposures from TCR beta sequences and the way those sequences occurred across donors.

The cohort was made up of approximately 670 healthy bone marrow donors. At the time of sampling, every cohort member was nominally healthy, though immune exposures that went unrecorded were likely present. The donor tested CMV seronegative, placing the donor among the 352 seronegative members of the cohort. Every donor gave a peripheral blood sample, and the peripheral blood mononuclear cells from that sample were used for TCR beta sequencing. The Qiagen DNeasy Blood Extraction Kit was used to extract genomic DNA from the blood cell samples. In the case of this clone: Its antigen is unknown. Per-base qualities were not stored, and no clone one base away is much larger.

Paper-wide results and their limitations: According to a later analysis, most CMV-associated TCR beta chains appeared to be HLA-restricted, and the HLA associations seemed to be driven largely by CMV exposure. It was suggested by the authors that the approach could potentially be generalized to other disease states and immunological phenotypes. A further reported finding was that TCR beta sequences accurately predicted the HLA-A and HLA-B alleles for most subjects in the first cohort. Linkage disequilibrium might explain the correlated functional status among segregating V segments, but an unknown experimental factor could not be ruled out. Most TCR sequences were observed very rarely across donors, whereas some public TCRs were present in many individuals. The classifier was reported to diagnose cytomegalovirus status with high specificity and sensitivity in both the original cohort and the validation cohort. Assigning TCR associations to individual alleles was difficult when HLA alleles, especially DR and DQ, strongly co-occurred. A later analysis reported that several top co-occurrence clusters appeared linked to parvovirus B19, influenza, CMV and Epstein-Barr virus. A later genetic analysis reported fewer N-insertions in productive TCRs among donors in an Asian-associated ancestry cluster than the approximately 670-donor mean. Broadly in line with IMGT annotations, most TCR beta V segments showed up in productive rearrangements about 87% or about 30% of the time in an earlier analysis of approximately 640 of the donors. A later analysis associated 17,000 or so TCR beta sequences with specific HLA alleles at a false discovery rate of 0.05. Because the 87-base-pair reads could not distinguish some IMGT-functional V segments, including TRBV6-2 and TRBV6-3, those segments were excluded. The presence/absence analyses assumed that sequencing depth was roughly uniform across donors, and that assumption may not be true. The earlier analysis of approximately 590 of the donors excluded 15 to 20 rarely observed V segments, including chromosome 9 orphons, because counts were too low. A later analysis found that TCR association rates varied across HLA loci, with DRB1 alleles showing the most associated TCRs and HLA-C alleles the fewest. An association between a missense DCLRE1C variant and V-gene and J-gene trimming of TCR beta chains was found in a later genetic analysis and replicated in an independent cohort. In the study, 150 to 200 TCR beta chains were listed as associated with cytomegalovirus. The cohort was sequenced for TCR beta chains only, and without alpha or paired-chain data the features that could be detected were limited. Because some donors lacked HLA typing at each locus, the association tests relied only on the typed subset. In a later analysis, HLA-associated TCR beta chains showed more clonal expansion and lower generation probabilities than non-associated chains that were equally common. Immune exposure information for the cohort was limited to CMV serostatus. Three of the identified cytomegalovirus-associated TCR beta chains were confirmed in vitro to be specific for cytomegalovirus antigens. A group of highly shared sequence variants was considered likely to be a technical artifact of the sequencing pipeline.

The library was built by means of the immunoSEQ multiplex PCR assay. A mixture of 60 forward primers for TCR Vbeta segments and 13 reverse primers for TCR Jbeta segments was used in the multiplex PCR. Amplification of the CDR3 region of rearranged TCR beta genes was performed with a multiplex PCR assay on genomic DNA. Amplified TCR beta libraries were sequenced as 87-base-pair reads on the Illumina HiSeq System. In the paper's pipeline: A later analysis tallied roughly 80 million unique TCR beta chains across the approximately 670 repertoires, and around 12 million of those chains were shared by two or more donors. Raw reads were error-corrected and collapsed into unique sequences with a nearest-neighbor algorithm that merged closely related sequences to remove PCR and sequencing errors. CDR3 sequences were aligned to IMGT reference sequences to assign V, D and J gene segments. Each retained sequence needed at least a six-nucleotide match to both a V gene segment and a J gene segment. Rearrangements were classified as productive when the CDR3 lacked stop codons and remained in frame with V and J, and all other rearrangements were classified as non-productive. Following IMGT convention, CDR3 was defined as the stretch from the second conserved V-encoded cysteine up to the conserved J-encoded phenylalanine. Sequences without an unambiguous match to a single V gene segment were excluded from the earlier analysis of over 500 of the donors. An earlier analysis of 500 to 600 of the donors classified V segments as functional when productive rearrangements were above 56.7% and as segregating when the standard deviation between donors was above 5%. A statistical classification framework was built for diagnosing cytomegalovirus status from the catalog of TCR beta chain sequences. V and J gene assignment, in a later analysis, came from comparing TCR nucleotide sequences with IMGT/GENE-DB human TR gene sequences. A later analysis assigned CDR3 sequences and most-parsimonious VDJ recombination scenarios with the TCRdist pipeline. In a later analysis, each TCR beta chain was defined by its CDR3 amino acid sequence together with its V-gene family, and reads lacking a unique V-gene family were excluded. As a way to deal with suspected cross-contamination and a sequencing artifact, a later analysis dropped hundreds of nucleotide sequences that were highly shared and had low generation probability. A later analysis calculated a clonal expansion index for each public chain from normalized within-repertoire ranks of inferred template counts. A later analysis computed generation probabilities with a VDJ recombination model fitted to out-of-frame rearrangements, and checked the results against IGoR. Hypergeometric tests were used in a later analysis to score TCR-TCR, TCR-HLA and TCR-CMV co-occurrence, with a repertoire-size bias correction applied to the TCR pairs. False discovery rates were estimated in a later analysis by permuting HLA or CMV assignments 20 times. In a later analysis, co-occurring TCRs were grouped using DBSCAN, with TCRdist sequence similarity added in when clustering inside HLA-allele-positive subsets. Co-occurrence clustering excluded repertoires with fewer than 30,000 or more than 120,000 public chains, plus five with anomalous nucleotide sharing. Drawn from immuneACCESS, this table holds only the in-frame rearrangements with V and J called that TCRdb kept. Clones are partly lost; checked studies trace under half to an unresolved V gene and leave the rest unexplained. Clone size and the V and J calls come from that table; the DNA yielded D and trimming. The sample contains 72,000 or so clones, 55% to 65% of them found a single time. About 2.9% of the sample rests with the top ten.

V loses 6 bases of germline sequence and J loses 4 bases, and the interval between the two ends is 15 bases. Sequences MDHEN (CDR1) and SYDVKM (CDR2) are obtained from the germline V gene. Spanning cysteine to phenylalanine, the CDR3 consists of 15 amino acids. Of all the DNA, just the CDR3 is kept, 45 bases in frame from base 1. The sequenced sample consisted of PBMCs. The sequence came from a woman aged 50 to 60 in good health and CMV-seronegative. The rearrangement joined TRBV28 to TRBJ1-4; no D segment can be confidently identified. The bases are TGTGCCAGCAGCCCCTTATGGCAGGTTAATGAAAAACTGTTTTTT. Its protein product is CASSPLWQVNEKLFF.